This TCR beta chain was profiled in a study of cytomegalovirus exposure and HLA in healthy donors. Germline V gene sequence: CDR1 MNHNS, CDR2 SASEGT. The length of the CDR3 is 16 residues. The germline V and J ends were trimmed by 4 bases and 9 bases, with 19 bases remaining between them. 13 Jbeta primers and 60 Vbeta primers were used for the PCR. Produced via immunoSEQ multiplex PCR; TCRdb's table is partial and in-frame only. The sample carries some 190,000 clones, around 80% recorded once. The receptor was isolated from a woman aged 25 to 39 in good health and CMV-seronegative. This chain connects TRBV6-1 to TRBJ1-6; D might be TRBD1 (6 bases). The sequenced sample consisted of PBMCs. CDR3 region: CASSAARGGAGSPLHF. In nucleotides, the CDR3 is TGTGCCAGCAGTGCCGCCCGCGGGGGGGCTGGTTCACCCCTCCACTTT.